This TCR beta chain was sequenced for a study of cytomegalovirus exposure and HLA in healthy donors. This PCR relied on a set of 60 Vbeta primers and 13 Jbeta primers. The protocol was immunoSEQ multiplex PCR, while the TCRdb copy is restricted to in-frame clones and leaves out a portion. The sample records hundreds of thousands of clones, approximately 82% being singletons. This clone came up a few times. The antigen is unknown. Whole-study findings and limits: The majority of TCR sequences were rare, yet some public TCRs appeared in many donors. Roughly uniform sequencing depth across donors was assumed, possibly incorrectly. What TCR beta sequences reportedly achieved was accurate prediction of HLA-A and HLA-B alleles in most subjects.

The CDR3 is 12 residues long. Germline assignment: CDR1 MNHEY and CDR2 SVGAGI. V lost 7 bases to trimming and J lost 4 bases, with 8 bases between them. The chain is built from TRBV6-5 and TRBJ1-5, with a tentative D call TRBD1 (5 bases). The sample was PBMCs. This clonotype originated in a woman aged 40 to 49 in good health and CMV-seronegative. The CDR3 sequence is CASTTANQPQHF. CDR3 DNA sequence: TGTGCCAGCACGACAGCTAATCAGCCCCAGCATTTT.